This TCR beta chain was observed in a study of T cell clonotyping in hematopoietic cell transplantation. Study-wide context: Pretransplant recipient samples were taken after cytoreduction.

Study findings and constraints: No sorting was done, leaving CD4 and CD8 contributions mixed. After transplant, recipient diversity fell while pathologically expanded clonotypes grew through day 180.

Assay used: immunoSEQ multiplex PCR; TCRdb lists only in-frame clones, some missing. The data contain tens of thousands of clones, more than 75% of them seen just once; the ten biggest clones take up roughly 6%. Trimming removed 1 base from V and 6 bases from J, with 15 bases in between. Germline V gives CDR1 SGHRS, CDR2 YFSETQ. This CDR3 region has 15 residues. This clone was detected only once. The antigen is undetermined. Time point of the sample: recipient sample about 28 days before transplant, after cytoreduction. The V call is TRBV5-1, the J call TRBJ2-3; possibly TRBD1 or TRBD2 for D (6 bases each). The TCR comes from a man aged 60 to 75 with biphenotypic leukemia. Some clones in this sample may be carry-over from other donors' samples. The sequences come from peripheral blood mononuclear cells, collected before stem cell transplant. CDR3 residues: CASSLSGAHMDTQYF. The CDR3 nucleotides are TGCGCCAGCAGCTTGTCGGGGGCACACATGGATACGCAGTATTTT.